Sequencing of this T cell receptor beta chain was carried out in a study of radiotherapy plus CTLA-4 blockade in lung cancer. Looking at the study overall: Objective responses were observed in about 17% of patients, and disease control was achieved by roughly 30%. Study-level findings and limits: After radiotherapy and ipilimumab, tumor-derived clones expanded in peripheral blood. Together with interferon-beta, which increased in serum after radiation, early dynamic changes in blood T cell clones were reportedly the best predictors of response.

CDR1 is LNHDA, CDR2 SQIVND, per germline (reference sequence). CDR3 size: 16 residues. J lost 4 bases, V lost 6 bases, and 8 bases had no gene match. A note on this clone: The antigen is not known.

The table came from immunoSEQ multiplex PCR; TCRdb's copy has only in-frame clones and leaves some out. The repertoire holds 110,000 or so clones, 65% to 85% seen once, with about 5.2% in the top ten. Ipilimumab CTLA-4 blockade and focal radiation were given to patients with chemo-refractory metastatic non-small-cell lung cancer. The sequence derives from a human donor with non-small cell lung cancer who had a partial response to radiotherapy plus ipilimumab. This specimen consisted of peripheral blood, obtained from a patient treated with radiotherapy plus ipilimumab. V and J are TRBV19 and TRBJ2-3; 12 bases align to TRBD1. In DNA form, the CDR3 reads TGTGCCAGTAGAAGTCCGGGACAGGGGGCGTCAGATACGCAGTATTTT. This encodes CASRSPGQGASDTQYF.